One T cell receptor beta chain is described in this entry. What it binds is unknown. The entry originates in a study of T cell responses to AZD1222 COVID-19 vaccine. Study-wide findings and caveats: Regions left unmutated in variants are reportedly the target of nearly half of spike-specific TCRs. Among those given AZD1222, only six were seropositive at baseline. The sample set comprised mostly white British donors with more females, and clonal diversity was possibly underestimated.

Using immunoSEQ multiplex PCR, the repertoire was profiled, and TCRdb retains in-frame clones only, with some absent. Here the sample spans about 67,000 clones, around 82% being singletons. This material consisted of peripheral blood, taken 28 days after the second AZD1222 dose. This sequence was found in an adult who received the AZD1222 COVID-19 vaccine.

The CDR3 loop is CASSLTWDLTGETQYF. Here the CDR3 DNA reads TGTGCCAGCAGCCTAACATGGGATCTGACTGGAGAGACCCAGTACTTC. The J gene is TRBJ2-5, the V gene TRBV13; unclear D gene. The CDR3 length is 16 residues. With 5 bases removed from V and 4 bases from J, the gap between germline ends came to 20 bases. Per germline, CDR1 PRHDT and CDR2 FYEKMQ (reference sequence).